The 17 T cell receptor beta chains reported below all come from one sample, sequenced in a study of blood T cell repertoires in COVID-19 (TCRdb year 2020). The protocol used for the library was the immunoSEQ multiplex PCR assay. TCRdb re-hosts the immuneACCESS table, in-frame sequences only. Its copies lack some clones; in the studies checked, an unresolved V gene accounts for under half of them, and the cause for the rest is not known. The sample profile shows approximately 240,000 clones; approximately 80% of them were found once. Of the sample, about 5.3% falls within the top ten clones. The sample taken for sequencing was peripheral blood. The receptors were sampled from a woman older than 75 with active or convalescent COVID-19.

V is TRBV5-1 and J is TRBJ2-5, with D perhaps TRBD2 (6 bases). CDR1 SGHRS and CDR2 YFSETQ come from the germline V gene. The V end was cut by 2 bases, the J end by 5 bases, with 13 bases between. There are 14 residues in the CDR3. The CDR3 spells CASSFLGTQETQYF. The DNA for the CDR3 is TGCGCCAGCAGCTTTTTGGGGACTCAGGAGACCCAGTACTTC. Full variable domain (rest looked up from reference TRBV5-1 and TRBJ2-5): KAGVTQTPRYLIKTRGQQVTLSCSPISGHRSVSWYQQTPGQGLQFLFEYFSETQRNKGNFPGRFSGRQFSNSRSEMNVSTLELGDSALYLCASSFLGTQETQYFGPGTRLLVL.

The chain couples TRBV5-6 to TRBJ2-7, with 9 bases lining up with TRBD2. Unmatched junction bases numbered 11, after V lost 5 bases and J lost 2 bases. This CDR3 is built from 16 residues. Germline V gene sequence: CDR1 SGHDT, CDR2 YYEEEE. CDR3 DNA sequence: TGTGCCAGCAGATTAGCGGGAGTAAAGGGTACCTACGAGCAGTACTTC. Encoded protein: CASRLAGVKGTYEQYF.

The chain's CDR3 is CASTPLDRGNSPLHF. The CDR3 DNA reads TGTGCCAGCACCCCCCTAGACAGGGGGAATTCACCCCTCCACTTT. The chain couples TRBV28 to TRBJ1-6, with 9 bases aligning to TRBD1. Losses at the gene ends were 7 bases for V and 7 bases for J; bases not matched to a gene: 8. The CDR3 sequence is 15 residues long. CDR1 and CDR2 from the germline V gene are MDHEN and SYDVKM.

V gene TRBV10-3 combines with J gene TRBJ1-5; the D gene is possibly TRBD1 (6 bases). CDR3 size: 14 residues. Trimming removed 0 bases at V and 7 bases at J, with 10 bases between. The V gene's germline CDR1 is ENHRY and CDR2 SYGVKD. The chain's CDR3 is CAISESRGYQPQHF. The CDR3 coding sequence is TGTGCCATCAGTGAGTCGAGGGGGTACCAGCCCCAGCATTTT.

This clone was counted a single time. The gene calls are TRBV12-3 or TRBV12-4 and TRBJ2-3; TRBD2 aligns across 7 bases. There are 12 residues in the CDR3. The trim removed 7 bases at V and 10 bases at J, leaving 8 bases unmatched. CDR3 in DNA: TGTGCCAGCAAAAACCGGGGGGATTCGCAGTATTTT. Its translation: CASKNRGDSQYF.

The chain uses TRBV5-1 and TRBJ1-4; D not certain. V gave up 0 bases and J gave up 0 bases, with 9 bases separating them. The CDR3 sequence is 16 residues long. The germline CDR1 and CDR2 sequences are SGHRS and YFSETQ. The CDR3 DNA sequence: TGCGCCAGCAGCTTGGACCCAGTGGCAACTAATGAAAAACTGTTTTTT. This encodes CASSLDPVATNEKLFF.

V usage is TRBV6-4 and J usage is TRBJ1-2, with 9 bases matching TRBD1. Germline lookup yields CDR1 MRHNA and CDR2 SNTAGT. Trimming at V came to 6 bases and at J to 2 bases, leaving 4 bases not matched to a gene. The CDR3 runs 14 residues. This CDR3 reads CASRPGTGNYGYTF. CDR3 coding DNA: TGTGCCAGCAGACCCGGGACAGGGAACTATGGCTACACCTTC.

The V gene is TRBV7-8, the J gene TRBJ2-3, with a weak D call TRBD2 (5 bases). Looked up from germline, CDR1 is SGHVS and CDR2 is FQNEAQ. The CDR3 runs 15 residues. V was cut by 6 bases and J by 3 bases, with 16 bases left in between. The CDR3 region has the DNA TGTGCCAGCAGTCCCCTCCGCCGAGGGACAGATACGCAGTATTTT. Amino acids: CASSPLRRGTDTQYF.

The chain links TRBV3-1 (or the pseudogene TRBV3-2) to TRBJ2-2; tentatively, D is TRBD1 (5 bases). CDR3 size: 17 residues. CDR1 is LGHDT and CDR2 is YNNKEL in the germline V gene (reference sequence). V gave up 3 bases and J gave up 5 bases, with 19 bases separating them. CDR3 sequence (DNA): TGTGCCAGCAGCCATTCAAGTCAGGGTGTTGGGACCGGGGAGCTGTTTTTT. It translates to CASSHSSQGVGTGELFF.

This clone has a single count. The genes are TRBV6-5 and TRBJ2-2; 7 bases line up with TRBD1. Per germline, CDR1 MNHEY and CDR2 SVGAGI. J lost 2 bases, V lost 9 bases, and 9 bases had no gene match. This CDR3 has 15 residues. CDR3 in amino acids: CASRWTGANTGELFF. The DNA for the CDR3 is TGTGCCAGTCGATGGACAGGTGCTAACACCGGGGAGCTGTTTTTT.

This clone was seen at least ten times. This sequence joins TRBV6-1 and TRBJ1-1; 9 bases agree with TRBD1. Germline CDR1 reads MNHNS; CDR2 reads SASEGT. With V trimmed by 7 bases and J by 2 bases, 5 bases remained unmatched. This CDR3 is built from 14 residues. This CDR3 reads CASNPTGGNTEAFF. The CDR3 DNA reads as TGTGCCAGCAACCCGACAGGGGGAAACACTGAAGCTTTCTTT.

The chain uses TRBV20-1 and TRBJ2-7; 7 bases fit TRBD1. Trimming at V came to 3 bases and at J to 3 bases, leaving 8 bases not matched to a gene. This CDR3 is 14 amino acids long. The V gene's germline CDR1 is DFQATT and CDR2 SNEGSKA (reference sequence). This CDR3 reads CSASQGTAVYEQYF. Here the CDR3 DNA reads TGCAGTGCTAGTCAGGGGACAGCTGTCTACGAGCAGTACTTC.

The chain employs TRBV25-1 and TRBJ2-2; no reliable D call. CDR1 and CDR2 from the germline V gene are MGHDK and SYGVNS. Trimming pared 3 bases from V and 8 bases from J, leaving 7 bases between. The CDR3 length is 12 residues. Here the CDR3 reads CASSEFEGELFF. The CDR3 coding sequence is TGTGCCAGCAGTGAGTTTGAGGGGGAGCTGTTTTTT.

The chain joins TRBV10-2 to TRBJ1-4, with 7 bases aligning to TRBD1. J gave up 4 bases and V 0 bases, and 2 bases lay outside the gene matches. Looked up from germline, CDR1 is WSHSY and CDR2 is SAAADI. This CDR3 has 15 residues. The CDR3 nucleotides read TGCGCCAGCAGTGAGTCGGCAGGGGGTAATGAAAAACTGTTTTTT. It encodes CASSESAGGNEKLFF.

The chain joins TRBV28 to TRBJ1-1, with 7 positions matching TRBD1. Germline CDR1 is MDHEN and CDR2 is SYDVKM. The CDR3 consists of 13 residues. V lost 6 bases, J lost 3 bases, and 4 bases stayed unmatched. The CDR3 is CASRTGVHTEAFF. CDR3 nucleotides: TGTGCCAGCAGAACAGGGGTGCACACTGAAGCTTTCTTT.

This chain connects TRBV11-2 to TRBJ2-7, with 10 bases lining up with TRBD1. V was pared by 4 bases and J by 2 bases, with 5 bases of the junction left unmatched. In germline, CDR1 is SGHAT, CDR2 FQNNGV. This CDR3 is 15 amino acids long. In nucleotides, the CDR3 is TGTGCCAGCAGCTCTAGACAGGGGGCCCCCTACGAGCAGTACTTC. Protein: CASSSRQGAPYEQYF. Full variable domain (outside the CDR3, taken from reference TRBV11-2 and TRBJ2-7): EAGVAQSPRYKIIEKRQSVAFWCNPISGHATLYWYQQILGQGPKLLIQFQNNGVVDDSQLPKDRFSAERLKGVDSTLKIQPAKLEDSAVYLCASSSRQGAPYEQYFGPGTRLTVT.

J is TRBJ2-5 and V is TRBV5-1; 8 nucleotides line up with TRBD2. The CDR3 length is 15 residues. V lost 2 bases to trimming and J lost 0 bases; unmatched junction nucleotides: 3. Germline CDR1 is SGHRS and CDR2 is YFSETQ. The CDR3 loop reads CASSLAGVNQETQYF. DNA of the CDR3: TGCGCCAGCAGCTTAGCGGGGGTAAACCAAGAGACCCAGTACTTC.